This passage covers 12 T cell receptor beta chains from one sample sequenced in a study of cytomegalovirus exposure and HLA in healthy donors. In the PCR, 60 Vbeta and 13 Jbeta primers were used. Data came from immunoSEQ multiplex PCR; TCRdb stores just in-frame clones and leaves some out. The sample contains over 100,000 clones, 85% to 90% of which appear only once. The specimen was PBMCs. Receptors originate from a woman in her thirties in good health and CMV-seronegative.

This chain connects TRBV7-6 to TRBJ1-2, with TRBD1 identical over 7 bases. Germline loops: CDR1 SGHVS, CDR2 FNYEAQ. The length of the CDR3 is 16 residues. V dropped 5 bases and J dropped 4; count of bases not matched to a gene: 13. This chain's CDR3 is CASSRRGGQSPYGYTF. The CDR3 DNA is TGTGCCAGCAGCCGACGTGGGGGACAGAGCCCCTATGGCTACACCTTC.

This clone is medium-sized (0.01 to 0.1%) by share. V and J are TRBV4-2 and TRBJ2-7; tentative D call: TRBD1 (7 bases). The ends were cut back, 0 bases at V and 2 bases at J, with 11 bases in the middle. This CDR3 has 15 residues. CDR1 and CDR2 from the germline V gene are LGHNA and YNFKEQ. The CDR3: CASSQDQGGPYEQYF. In DNA, the CDR3 is TGTGCCAGCAGCCAAGATCAGGGGGGCCCCTACGAGCAGTACTTC.

This rearrangement joins TRBV5-1 to TRBJ2-1; tentative D call: TRBD2 (6 bases). The CDR3 runs 13 residues. Trimming left V 4 bases short and J 9 bases short, with 14 bases between. CDR1 and CDR2 (germline): SGHRS, YFSETQ. CDR3 region: CASSLSGTGEQFF. The CDR3 coding sequence is TGCGCCAGCAGCCTCTCAGGGACTGGTGAGCAGTTCTTC. Full variable domain (outside the CDR3, taken from reference TRBV5-1 and TRBJ2-1): KAGVTQTPRYLIKTRGQQVTLSCSPISGHRSVSWYQQTPGQGLQFLFEYFSETQRNKGNFPGRFSGRQFSNSRSEMNVSTLELGDSALYLCASSLSGTGEQFFGPGTRLTVL.

This chain connects TRBV2 to TRBJ1-5, with TRBD1 matching 11 bases. The CDR3 extends over 20 amino acids. With V trimmed by 1 base and J by 0 bases, 11 bases remained unmatched. Germline V gene sequence: CDR1 SNHLY, CDR2 FYNNEI. The CDR3, as DNA: TGTGCCAGCAGTGAAGGTTTATGGACAGGGGGCCCCTATAGCAATCAGCCCCAGCATTTT. Protein: CASSEGLWTGGPYSNQPQHF. Full variable domain (missing parts from reference TRBV2 and TRBJ1-5): EPEVTQTPSHQVTQMGQEVILRCVPISNHLYFYWYRQILGQKVEFLVSFYNNEISEKSEIFDDQFSVERPDGSNFTLKIRSTKLEDSAMYFCASSEGLWTGGPYSNQPQHFGDGTRLSIL.

The chain combines TRBV6-1 with TRBJ2-7; TRBD1 matches at 11 bases. Trimming removed 8 bases from V and 6 bases from J; junction bases left unmatched: 12. The CDR3 loop spans 15 amino acids. The germline gives CDR1 MNHNS, CDR2 SASEGT. As DNA, the CDR3 is TGTGCCAGCCAAATGGACCCCGGGACAGGGGGCGAGCAGTACTTC. Translated: CASQMDPGTGGEQYF.

The CDR3 region is CASRVETGPYEQYF. CDR3 DNA: TGTGCCAGCAGGGTTGAAACAGGGCCCTACGAGCAGTACTTC. V and J are TRBV2 and TRBJ2-7; maybe TRBD1 (6 bases). Per germline, CDR1 SNHLY and CDR2 FYNNEI. The V end lost 6 bases, the J end lost 2 bases, and 14 bases lay between the germline ends. The CDR3 totals 14 residues.

V gene TRBV7-2 combines with J gene TRBJ1-5; D is possibly TRBD1 (5 bases). The CDR3 is 14 residues long. CDR1 SGHTA and CDR2 FQGNSA come from the germline V gene. The V end was cut by 1 base, the J end by 2 bases, with 6 bases between. The CDR3: CASSLGGRNQPQHF. CDR3 nucleotides: TGTGCCAGCAGCTTAGGGGGCCGCAATCAGCCCCAGCATTTT.

The chain links TRBV28 to TRBJ1-2; 8 positions match TRBD1. The germline CDR1 and CDR2 sequences are MDHEN and SYDVKM. This CDR3 spans 17 amino acids. After removal of 4 bases from V and 0 bases from J, the junction contained 10 bases not matched to a gene. For the CDR3, the DNA is TGTGCCAGCAGTTCCCTTGGACAGGGCCCACCTAACTATGGCTACACCTTC. This codes for CASSSLGQGPPNYGYTF.

The genes are TRBV28 and TRBJ1-4, with D tentatively TRBD1 (5 bases). The CDR3 contains 15 residues. Per germline, CDR1 MDHEN and CDR2 SYDVKM. Trimming took off 8 bases at V and 0 bases at J, with 13 bases between the two ends. CDR3 loop: CASCTWGATNEKLFF. As DNA, the CDR3 is TGTGCCAGCTGCACTTGGGGGGCAACTAATGAAAAACTGTTTTTT.

In DNA form, the CDR3 reads TGTGCCAGCAGCCCATACGGAAGCGGGGGTTATGCCGGAGATACGCAGTATTTT. Protein: CASSPYGSGGYAGDTQYF. This rearrangement joins TRBV9 to TRBJ2-3, with 8 nucleotides matching TRBD2. V was pared by 4 bases and J by 5 bases, with 18 bases of the junction left unmatched. In germline, CDR1 is SGDLS, CDR2 YYNGEE. This CDR3 contains 18 residues.

The chain carries TRBV7-8 and TRBJ2-7; 8 bases fit TRBD1. The germline V gene encodes CDR1 SGHVS and CDR2 FQNEAQ. J lost 3 bases, V lost 5 bases, and 6 bases had no gene match. CDR3 length: 14 residues. The CDR3 region is CASSPDRGGYEQYF. The CDR3 region has the DNA TGTGCCAGCAGCCCCGACAGGGGCGGCTACGAGCAGTACTTC.

The chain is built from TRBV28 and TRBJ2-7; 7 nucleotides agree with TRBD1. The CDR3 consists of 16 residues. V trimming: 2 bases; J trimming: 2 bases; junction bases outside the gene matches: 9. CDR1 MDHEN and CDR2 SYDVKM come from the germline V gene. The CDR3: CASSLRRGQETYEQYF. In DNA, the CDR3 is TGTGCCAGCAGTTTACGGCGAGGACAGGAGACCTACGAGCAGTACTTC.